The T cell receptor (beta chain) under discussion was sequenced for a study of blood T cell repertoires in COVID-19. On the study more broadly: Sources were T cells, B-cell-depleted T cells, or PBMCs; the material itself was cDNA or gDNA.

The CDR3 totals 12 residues. Trimming took 4 bases from V and 4 from J; bases not matched to a gene: 1. Germline CDR1 is SEHNR and CDR2 is FQNEAQ (reference sequence). In the original analysis: Reference gene primers were amplified, and this amplification served to estimate nucleated cell counts. Only in-frame clones appear in the TCRdb table, and some are missing; sequencing was by immunoSEQ multiplex PCR. The V and J calls and clone size come from that table; D and trimming were worked out from the DNA. The sample holds roughly 150,000 clones; roughly nine tenths are singletons and the top ten take approximately 3%.

The receptor was derived from a man aged 55 to 70 with acute or convalescent COVID-19. The J gene is TRBJ2-7, the V gene TRBV7-9; 7 positions match TRBD1. The sample comprised peripheral blood. The CDR3 spells CASSSQGYEQYF. CDR3 coding DNA: TGTGCCAGCAGCTCACAGGGGTACGAGCAGTACTTC.